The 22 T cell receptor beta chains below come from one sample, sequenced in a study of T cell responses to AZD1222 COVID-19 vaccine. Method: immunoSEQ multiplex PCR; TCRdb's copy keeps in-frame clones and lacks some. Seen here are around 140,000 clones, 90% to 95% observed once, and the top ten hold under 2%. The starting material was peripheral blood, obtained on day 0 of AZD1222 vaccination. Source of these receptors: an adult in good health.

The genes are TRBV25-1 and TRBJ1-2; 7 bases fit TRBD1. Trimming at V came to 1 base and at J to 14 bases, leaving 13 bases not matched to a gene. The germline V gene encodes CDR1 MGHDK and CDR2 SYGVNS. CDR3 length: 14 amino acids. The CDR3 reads CASSEWKGGTLLTF. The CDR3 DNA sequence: TGTGCCAGCAGTGAATGGAAAGGGGGCACCCTTCTTACCTTC.

CDR3 sequence: CASSLETGGWTEAFF. CDR3 sequence (DNA): TGTGCCAGCAGCTTAGAGACAGGGGGCTGGACTGAAGCTTTCTTT. The chain carries TRBV7-2 and TRBJ1-1, with TRBD1 identical over 10 bases. The germline V gene encodes CDR1 SGHTA and CDR2 FQGNSA. V lost 1 base and J lost 5; bases outside the gene matches: 4. This CDR3 comprises 15 residues.

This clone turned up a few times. The CDR3 DNA reads TGCGCCAGCAGCCGTCTAGCGCGACACACAGATACGCAGTATTTT. Translated, it gives CASSRLARHTDTQYF. This chain uses TRBV10-1 with TRBJ2-3, with a weak D call TRBD2 (6 bases). The length of the CDR3 is 15 residues. From germline, CDR1 is WNHNN and CDR2 SYGVQD (reference sequence). The V end was cut by 6 bases, the J end by 2 bases, with 15 bases between.

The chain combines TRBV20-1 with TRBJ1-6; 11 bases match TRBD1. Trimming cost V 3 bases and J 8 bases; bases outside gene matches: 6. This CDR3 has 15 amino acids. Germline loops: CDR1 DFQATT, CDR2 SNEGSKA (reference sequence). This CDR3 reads CSASKGTGGHSPLHF. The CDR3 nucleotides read TGCAGTGCTAGTAAAGGGACAGGGGGGCATTCACCCCTCCACTTT.

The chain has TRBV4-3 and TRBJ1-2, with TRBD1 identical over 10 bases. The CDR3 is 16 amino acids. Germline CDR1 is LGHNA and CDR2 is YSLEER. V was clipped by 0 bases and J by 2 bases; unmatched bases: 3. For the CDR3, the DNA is TGCGCCAGCAGCCAAGAGTCGGGACAGGGGAACTATGGCTACACCTTC. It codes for CASSQESGQGNYGYTF.

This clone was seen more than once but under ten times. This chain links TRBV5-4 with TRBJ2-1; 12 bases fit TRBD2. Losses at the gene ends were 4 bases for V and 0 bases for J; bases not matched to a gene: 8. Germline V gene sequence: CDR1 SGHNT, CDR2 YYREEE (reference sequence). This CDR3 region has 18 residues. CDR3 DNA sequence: TGTGCCAGCAGCACGCCGGGACTAGCGGGCTCCTCCTACAATGAGCAGTTCTTC. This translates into CASSTPGLAGSSYNEQFF.

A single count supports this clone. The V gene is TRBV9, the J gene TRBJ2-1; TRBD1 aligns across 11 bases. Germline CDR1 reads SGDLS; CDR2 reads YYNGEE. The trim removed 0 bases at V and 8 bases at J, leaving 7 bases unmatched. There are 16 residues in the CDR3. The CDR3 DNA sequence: TGTGCCAGCAGCGTAGAGTGGACAGGGGGCAACCATGAGCAGTTCTTC. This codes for CASSVEWTGGNHEQFF.

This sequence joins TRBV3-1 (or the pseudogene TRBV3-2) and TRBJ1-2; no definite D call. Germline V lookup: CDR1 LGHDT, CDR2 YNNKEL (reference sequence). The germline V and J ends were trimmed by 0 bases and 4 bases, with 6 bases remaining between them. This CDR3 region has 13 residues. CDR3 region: CASSQDSSYGYTF. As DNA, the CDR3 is TGTGCCAGCAGCCAAGACAGCAGCTATGGCTACACCTTC.

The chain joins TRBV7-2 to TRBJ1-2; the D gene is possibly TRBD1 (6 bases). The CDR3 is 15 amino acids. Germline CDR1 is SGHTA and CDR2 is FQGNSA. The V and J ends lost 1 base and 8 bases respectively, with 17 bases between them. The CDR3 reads CASSLEARSQGGYTF. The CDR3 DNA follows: TGTGCCAGCAGCTTAGAGGCTAGGTCTCAGGGGGGCTACACCTTC.

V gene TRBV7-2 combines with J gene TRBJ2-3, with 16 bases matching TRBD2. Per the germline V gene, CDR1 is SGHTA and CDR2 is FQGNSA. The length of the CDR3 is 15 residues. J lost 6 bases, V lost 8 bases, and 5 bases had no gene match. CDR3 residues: CASRGTSGRVDTQYF. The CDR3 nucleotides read TGTGCCAGCCGTGGGACTAGCGGGAGGGTTGATACGCAGTATTTT.

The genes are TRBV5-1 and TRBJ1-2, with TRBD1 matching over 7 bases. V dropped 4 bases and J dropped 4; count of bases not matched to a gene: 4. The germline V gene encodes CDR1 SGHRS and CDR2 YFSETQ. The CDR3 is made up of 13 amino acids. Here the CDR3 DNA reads TGCGCCAGCAGCGAGGCAGGGGGCTATGGCTACACCTTC. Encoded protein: CASSEAGGYGYTF.

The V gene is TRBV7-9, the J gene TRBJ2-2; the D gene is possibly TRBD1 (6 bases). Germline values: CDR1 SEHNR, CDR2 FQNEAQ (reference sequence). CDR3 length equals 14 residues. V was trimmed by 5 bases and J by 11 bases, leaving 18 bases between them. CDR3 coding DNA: TGTGCCAGCAGCCCCGTAAACAGGGAAGACGAGCTGTTTTTT. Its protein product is CASSPVNREDELFF.

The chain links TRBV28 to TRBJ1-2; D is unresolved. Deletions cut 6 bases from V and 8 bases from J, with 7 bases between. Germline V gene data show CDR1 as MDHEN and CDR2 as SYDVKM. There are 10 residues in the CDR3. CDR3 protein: CASSQVGYTF. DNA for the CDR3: TGTGCCAGCAGCCAAGTGGGCTACACCTTC.

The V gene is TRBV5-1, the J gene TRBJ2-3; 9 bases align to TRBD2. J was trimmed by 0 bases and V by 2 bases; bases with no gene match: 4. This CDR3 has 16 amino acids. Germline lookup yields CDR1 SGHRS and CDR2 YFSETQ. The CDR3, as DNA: TGCGCCAGCAGCTTTAGAACTAGCGGGAGCACAGATACGCAGTATTTT. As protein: CASSFRTSGSTDTQYF.

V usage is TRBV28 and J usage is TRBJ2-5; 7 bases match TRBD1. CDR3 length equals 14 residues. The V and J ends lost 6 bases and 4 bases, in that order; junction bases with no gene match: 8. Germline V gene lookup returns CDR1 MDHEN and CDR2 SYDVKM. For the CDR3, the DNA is TGTGCCAGCAGCAAAGCCGACAGGGTAGAGACCCAGTACTTC. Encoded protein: CASSKADRVETQYF.

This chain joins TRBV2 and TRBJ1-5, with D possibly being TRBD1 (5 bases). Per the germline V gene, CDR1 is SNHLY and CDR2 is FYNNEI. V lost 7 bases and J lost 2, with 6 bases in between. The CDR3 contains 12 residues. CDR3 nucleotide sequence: TGTGCCAGCATGACAGGCAATCAGCCCCAGCATTTT. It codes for CASMTGNQPQHF.

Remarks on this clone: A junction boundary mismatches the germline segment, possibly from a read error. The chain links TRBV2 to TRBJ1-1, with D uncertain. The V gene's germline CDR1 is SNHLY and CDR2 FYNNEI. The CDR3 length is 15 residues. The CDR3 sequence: CASSLARIRNSEAFF. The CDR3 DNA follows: TGTGCCAGCAGTTTAGCCCGGATCAGGAACTCTGAAGCTTTCTTT.

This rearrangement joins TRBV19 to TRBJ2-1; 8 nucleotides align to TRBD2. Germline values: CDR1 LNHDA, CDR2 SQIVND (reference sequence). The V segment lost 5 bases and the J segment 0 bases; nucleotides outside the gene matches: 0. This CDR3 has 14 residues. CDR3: CASSGLASYNEQFF. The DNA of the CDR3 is TGTGCCAGTAGTGGACTAGCCTCCTACAATGAGCAGTTCTTC.

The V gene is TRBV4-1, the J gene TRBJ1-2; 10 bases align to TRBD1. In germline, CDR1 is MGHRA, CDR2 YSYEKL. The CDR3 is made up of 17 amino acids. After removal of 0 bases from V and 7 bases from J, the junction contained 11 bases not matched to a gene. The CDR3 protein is CASSQERGGQGRSGYTF. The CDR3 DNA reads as TGCGCCAGCAGCCAAGAACGGGGGGGACAGGGGAGATCTGGCTACACCTTC.

CDR3 coding DNA: TGTGCCAGCAGTCTGACCGGGGGGACCCGAAACATTCAGTACTTC. The encoded protein is CASSLTGGTRNIQYF. The chain recombines TRBV3-1 (or the pseudogene TRBV3-2) with TRBJ2-4; 7 nucleotides agree with TRBD2. J lost 6 bases, V lost 6 bases, and 11 bases had no gene match. CDR1 and CDR2 (germline): LGHDT, YNNKEL (reference sequence). The CDR3 spans 15 residues.

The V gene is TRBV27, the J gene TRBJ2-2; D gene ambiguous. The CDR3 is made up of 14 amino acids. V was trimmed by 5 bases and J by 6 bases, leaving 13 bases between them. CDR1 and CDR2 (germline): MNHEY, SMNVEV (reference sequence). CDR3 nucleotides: TGTGCCAGCAGTCCCATTAAAGGGTCCGGGGAGCTGTTTTTT. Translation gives CASSPIKGSGELFF.

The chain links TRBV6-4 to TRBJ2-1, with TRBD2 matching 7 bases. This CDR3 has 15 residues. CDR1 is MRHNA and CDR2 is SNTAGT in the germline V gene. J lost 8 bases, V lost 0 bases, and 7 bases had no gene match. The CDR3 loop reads CASSDSREGVHEQFF. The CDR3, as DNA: TGTGCCAGCAGTGACTCGAGGGAGGGCGTCCATGAGCAGTTCTTC.